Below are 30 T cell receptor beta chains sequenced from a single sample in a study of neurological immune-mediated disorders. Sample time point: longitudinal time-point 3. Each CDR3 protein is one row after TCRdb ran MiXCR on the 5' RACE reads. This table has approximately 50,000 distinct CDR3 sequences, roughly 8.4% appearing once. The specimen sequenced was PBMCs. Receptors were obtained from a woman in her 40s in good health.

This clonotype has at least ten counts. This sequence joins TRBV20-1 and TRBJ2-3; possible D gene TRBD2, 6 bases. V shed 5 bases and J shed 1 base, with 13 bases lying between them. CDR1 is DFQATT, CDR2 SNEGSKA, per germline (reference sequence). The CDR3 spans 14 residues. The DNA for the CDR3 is TGCAGTGCTGGGGACTGGGGGGGCACAGATACGCAGTATTTT. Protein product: CSAGDWGGTDTQYF.

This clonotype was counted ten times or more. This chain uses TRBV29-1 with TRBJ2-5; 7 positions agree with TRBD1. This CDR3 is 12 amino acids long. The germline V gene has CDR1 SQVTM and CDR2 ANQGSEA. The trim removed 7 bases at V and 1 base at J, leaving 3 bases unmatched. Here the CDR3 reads CSGRGFQETQYF. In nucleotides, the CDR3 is TGCAGCGGCAGGGGGTTCCAAGAGACCCAGTACTTC.

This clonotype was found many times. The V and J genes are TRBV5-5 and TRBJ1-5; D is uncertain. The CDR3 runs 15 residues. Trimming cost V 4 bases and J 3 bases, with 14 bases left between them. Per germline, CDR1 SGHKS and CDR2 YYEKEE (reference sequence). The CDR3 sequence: CASSLETSFNQPQHF. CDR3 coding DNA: TGTGCCAGCAGCCTGGAGACAAGCTTCAATCAGCCCCAGCATTTT.

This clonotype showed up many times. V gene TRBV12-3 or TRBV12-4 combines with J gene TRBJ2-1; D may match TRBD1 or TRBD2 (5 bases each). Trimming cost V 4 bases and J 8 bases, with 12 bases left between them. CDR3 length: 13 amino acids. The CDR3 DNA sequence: TGTGCCAGCAGTTCATCAAGAGGGGATGAGCAGTTCTTC. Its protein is CASSSSRGDEQFF.

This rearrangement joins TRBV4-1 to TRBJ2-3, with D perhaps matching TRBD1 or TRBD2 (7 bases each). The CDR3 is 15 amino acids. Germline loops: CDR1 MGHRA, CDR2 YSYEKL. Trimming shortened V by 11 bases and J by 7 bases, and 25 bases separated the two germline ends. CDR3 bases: TGCGCCTCCCAGCAGGGGGGGGGCCGGGGACATACGCAGTATTTT. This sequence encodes CASQQGGGRGHTQYF.

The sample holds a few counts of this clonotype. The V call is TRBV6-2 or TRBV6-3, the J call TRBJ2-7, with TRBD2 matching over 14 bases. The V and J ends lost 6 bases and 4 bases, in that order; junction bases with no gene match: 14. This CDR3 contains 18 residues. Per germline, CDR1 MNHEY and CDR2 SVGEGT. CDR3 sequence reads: CASSPRTSGRNQVYEQYF. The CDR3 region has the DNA TGTGCCAGCAGCCCCCGGACTAGCGGGAGGAATCAAGTATACGAGCAGTACTTC.

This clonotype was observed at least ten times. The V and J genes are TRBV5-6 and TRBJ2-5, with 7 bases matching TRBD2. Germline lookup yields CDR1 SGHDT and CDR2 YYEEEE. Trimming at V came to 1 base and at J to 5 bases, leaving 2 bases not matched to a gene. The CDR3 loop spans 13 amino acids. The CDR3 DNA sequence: TGTGCCAGCAGCTTGTGGGAGGGTGAGACCCAGTACTTC. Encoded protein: CASSLWEGETQYF.

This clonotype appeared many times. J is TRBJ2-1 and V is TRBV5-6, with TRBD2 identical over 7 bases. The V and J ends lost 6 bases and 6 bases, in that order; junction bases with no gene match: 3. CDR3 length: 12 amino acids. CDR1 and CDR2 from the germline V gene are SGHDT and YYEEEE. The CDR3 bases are TGTGCCAGCACTGCGGGGGTCAATGAGCAGTTCTTC. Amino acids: CASTAGVNEQFF.

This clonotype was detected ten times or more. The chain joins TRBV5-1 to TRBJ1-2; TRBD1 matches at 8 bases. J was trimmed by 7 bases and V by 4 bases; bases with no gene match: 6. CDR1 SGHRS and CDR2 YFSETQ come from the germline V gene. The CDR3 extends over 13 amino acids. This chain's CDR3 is CASSLSGQGGYTF. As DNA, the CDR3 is TGCGCCAGCAGCCTTTCCGGACAGGGTGGCTACACCTTC.

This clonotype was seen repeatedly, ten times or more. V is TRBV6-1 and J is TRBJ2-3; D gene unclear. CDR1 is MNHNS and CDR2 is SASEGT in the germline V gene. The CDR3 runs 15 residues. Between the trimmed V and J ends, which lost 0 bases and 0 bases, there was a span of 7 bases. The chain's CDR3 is CASSEATESTDTQYF. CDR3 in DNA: TGTGCCAGCAGTGAAGCGACGGAAAGCACAGATACGCAGTATTTT.

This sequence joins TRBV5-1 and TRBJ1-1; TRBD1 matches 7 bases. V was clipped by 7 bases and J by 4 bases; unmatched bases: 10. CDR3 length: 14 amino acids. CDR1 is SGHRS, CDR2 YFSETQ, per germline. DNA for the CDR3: TGCGCCAGCCGCGTGACAGGGTTTGGCACTGAAGCTTTCTTT. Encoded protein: CASRVTGFGTEAFF. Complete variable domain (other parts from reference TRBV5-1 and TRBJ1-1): KAGVTQTPRYLIKTRGQQVTLSCSPISGHRSVSWYQQTPGQGLQFLFEYFSETQRNKGNFPGRFSGRQFSNSRSEMNVSTLELGDSALYLCASRVTGFGTEAFFGQGTRLTVV.

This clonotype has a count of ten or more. The DNA of the CDR3 is TGCGCCAGCAGTCAAGGGGCAGCCAAGGAAAAACTGTTTTTT. Amino acid sequence: CASSQGAAKEKLFF. The V and J genes are TRBV5-1 and TRBJ1-4; weak D call: TRBD1 (5 bases). Trimming stripped 5 bases from V and 8 bases from J, with 16 bases between. Germline-derived CDR1 and CDR2 are SGHRS and YFSETQ. The CDR3 is made up of 14 amino acids. The full variable domain, completed using reference TRBV5-1 and TRBJ1-4, is KAGVTQTPRYLIKTRGQQVTLSCSPISGHRSVSWYQQTPGQGLQFLFEYFSETQRNKGNFPGRFSGRQFSNSRSEMNVSTLELGDSALYLCASSQGAAKEKLFFGSGTQLSVL.

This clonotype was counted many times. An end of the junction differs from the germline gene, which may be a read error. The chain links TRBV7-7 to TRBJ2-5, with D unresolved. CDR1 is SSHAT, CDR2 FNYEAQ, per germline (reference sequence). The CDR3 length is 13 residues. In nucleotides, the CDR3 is TGTGCTAGCAGCTTAGGCGTCAGAGAGACCCAGTACTTC. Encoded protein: CASSLGVRETQYF.

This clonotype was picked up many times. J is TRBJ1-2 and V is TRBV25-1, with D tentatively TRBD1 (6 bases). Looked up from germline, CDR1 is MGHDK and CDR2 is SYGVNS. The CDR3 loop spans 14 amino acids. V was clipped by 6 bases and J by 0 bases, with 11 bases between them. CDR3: CASSPGQTNYGYTF. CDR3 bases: TGTGCCAGCAGCCCGGGACAAACTAACTATGGCTACACCTTC.

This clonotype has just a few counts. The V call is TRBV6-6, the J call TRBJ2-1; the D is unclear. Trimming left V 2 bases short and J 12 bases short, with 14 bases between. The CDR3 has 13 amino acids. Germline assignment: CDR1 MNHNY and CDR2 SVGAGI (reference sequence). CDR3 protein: CASSYDADVAQFF. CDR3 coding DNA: TGTGCCAGCAGTTACGATGCCGATGTTGCGCAGTTCTTC.

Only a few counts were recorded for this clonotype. CDR3 coding DNA: TGTGCCAGCAGTGAACGGGATCTACTAGATACGCAGTATTTT. Translating it yields CASSERDLLDTQYF. This chain uses TRBV6-1 with TRBJ2-3; D is possibly TRBD2 (5 bases). The CDR3 spans 14 residues. Between the trimmed V and J ends, which lost 2 bases and 5 bases, there was a span of 11 bases. CDR1 is MNHNS, CDR2 SASEGT, per germline.

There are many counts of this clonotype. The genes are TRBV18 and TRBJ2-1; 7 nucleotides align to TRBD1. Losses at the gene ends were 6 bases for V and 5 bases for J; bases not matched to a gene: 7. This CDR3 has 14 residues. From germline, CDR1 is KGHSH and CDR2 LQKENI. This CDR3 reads CASSPRDSHNEQFF. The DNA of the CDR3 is TGTGCCAGCTCCCCAAGGGACAGTCACAATGAGCAGTTCTTC.

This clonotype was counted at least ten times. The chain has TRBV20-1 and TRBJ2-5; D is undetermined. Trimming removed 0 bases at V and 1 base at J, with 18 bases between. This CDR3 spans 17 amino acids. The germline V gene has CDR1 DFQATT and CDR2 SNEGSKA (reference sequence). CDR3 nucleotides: TGCAGTGCTAGAGATCACAGTCTGGGTAACATCCAAGAGACCCAGTACTTC. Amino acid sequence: CSARDHSLGNIQETQYF.

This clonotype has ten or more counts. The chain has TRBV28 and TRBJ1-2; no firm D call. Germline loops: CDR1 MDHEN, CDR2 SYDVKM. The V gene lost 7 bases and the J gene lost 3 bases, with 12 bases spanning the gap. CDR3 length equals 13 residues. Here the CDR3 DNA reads TGTGCCAGCACCCTGCGGAAAGACTATGGCTACACCTTC. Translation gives CASTLRKDYGYTF.

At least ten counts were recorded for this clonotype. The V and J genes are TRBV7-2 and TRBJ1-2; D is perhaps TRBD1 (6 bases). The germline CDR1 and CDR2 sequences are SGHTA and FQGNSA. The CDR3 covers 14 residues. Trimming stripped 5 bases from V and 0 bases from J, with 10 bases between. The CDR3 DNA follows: TGTGCCAGCAGCCCCCGGACAGCTAACTATGGCTACACCTTC. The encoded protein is CASSPRTANYGYTF.

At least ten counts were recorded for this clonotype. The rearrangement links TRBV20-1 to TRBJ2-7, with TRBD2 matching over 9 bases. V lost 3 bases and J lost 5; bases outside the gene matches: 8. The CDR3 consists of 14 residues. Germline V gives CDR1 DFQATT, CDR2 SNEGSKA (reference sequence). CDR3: CSARGVAGVNEQYF. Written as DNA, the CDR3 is TGCAGTGCTAGGGGGGTAGCGGGAGTAAACGAGCAGTACTTC.

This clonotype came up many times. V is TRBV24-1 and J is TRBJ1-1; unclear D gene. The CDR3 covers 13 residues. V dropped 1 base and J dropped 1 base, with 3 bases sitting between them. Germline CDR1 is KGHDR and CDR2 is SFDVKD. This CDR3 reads CATSDFGNTEAFF. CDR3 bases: TGTGCCACCAGTGATTTCGGGAACACTGAAGCTTTCTTT.

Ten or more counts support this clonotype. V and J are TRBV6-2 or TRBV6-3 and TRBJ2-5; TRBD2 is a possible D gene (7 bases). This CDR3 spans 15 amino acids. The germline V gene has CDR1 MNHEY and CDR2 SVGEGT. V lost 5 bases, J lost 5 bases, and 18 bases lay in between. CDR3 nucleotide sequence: TGTGCCAGCAGTCAAGCGAGGGGGGGCCTGGAGACCCAGTACTTC. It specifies CASSQARGGLETQYF.

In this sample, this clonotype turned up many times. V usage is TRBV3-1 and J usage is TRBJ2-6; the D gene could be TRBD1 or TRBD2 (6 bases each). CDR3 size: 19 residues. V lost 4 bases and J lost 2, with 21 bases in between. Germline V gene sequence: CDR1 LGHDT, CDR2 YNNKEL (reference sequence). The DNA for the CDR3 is TGTGCCAGCAGCCCCTCTGGATGGGGGGCGAATACTGGGGCCAACGTCCTGACTTTC. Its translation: CASSPSGWGANTGANVLTF.

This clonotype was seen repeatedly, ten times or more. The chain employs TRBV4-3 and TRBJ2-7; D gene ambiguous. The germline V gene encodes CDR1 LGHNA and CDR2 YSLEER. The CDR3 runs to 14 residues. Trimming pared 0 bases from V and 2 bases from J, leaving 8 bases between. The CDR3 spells CASSQDSGPYEQYF. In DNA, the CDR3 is TGCGCCAGCAGCCAAGACTCCGGACCCTACGAGCAGTACTTC.

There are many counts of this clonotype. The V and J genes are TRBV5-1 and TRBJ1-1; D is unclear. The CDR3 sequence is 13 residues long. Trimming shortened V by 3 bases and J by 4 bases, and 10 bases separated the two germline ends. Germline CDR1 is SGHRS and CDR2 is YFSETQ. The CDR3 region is CASSYRESTEAFF. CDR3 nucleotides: TGCGCCAGCAGCTACCGGGAGAGCACTGAAGCTTTCTTT.

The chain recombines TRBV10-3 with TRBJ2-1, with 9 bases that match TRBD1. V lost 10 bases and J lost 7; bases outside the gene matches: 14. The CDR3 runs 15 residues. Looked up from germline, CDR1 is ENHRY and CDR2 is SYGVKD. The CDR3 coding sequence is TGTGCCACGTGGCCCGGAGGGACAGGGAAGAATGAGCAGTTCTTC. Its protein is CATWPGGTGKNEQFF.

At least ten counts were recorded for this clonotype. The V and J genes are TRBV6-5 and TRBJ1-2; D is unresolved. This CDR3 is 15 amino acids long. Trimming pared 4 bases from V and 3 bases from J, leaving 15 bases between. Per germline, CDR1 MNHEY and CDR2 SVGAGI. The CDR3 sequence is CASSSYSGYDYGYTF. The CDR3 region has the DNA TGTGCCAGCAGTTCCTACTCGGGTTACGACTATGGCTACACCTTC.

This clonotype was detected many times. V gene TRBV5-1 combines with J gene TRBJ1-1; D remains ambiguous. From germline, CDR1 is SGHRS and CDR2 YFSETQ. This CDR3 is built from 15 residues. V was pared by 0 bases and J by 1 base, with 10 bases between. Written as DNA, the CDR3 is TGCGCCAGCAGCTTGGGGCACCACCAGAACACTGAAGCTTTCTTT. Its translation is CASSLGHHQNTEAFF.

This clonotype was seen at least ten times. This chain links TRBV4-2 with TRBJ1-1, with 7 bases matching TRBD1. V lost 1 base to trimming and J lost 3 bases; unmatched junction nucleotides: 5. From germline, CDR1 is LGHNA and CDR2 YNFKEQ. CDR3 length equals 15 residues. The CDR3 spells CASSQVRQGDTEAFF. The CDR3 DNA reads TGTGCCAGCAGCCAAGTACGCCAGGGGGACACTGAAGCTTTCTTT.